The clone carrying this TCR beta chain was detected only a few times. Its antigen remains unidentified. One entry per CDR3 protein, called by TCRdb with MiXCR from the 5' RACE reads. The table lists hundreds of thousands of distinct CDR3 sequences, approximately 15% of them singletons. The data were obtained in a study of T-cell memory formation after mild COVID-19. Findings and caveats of the study: Researchers found some responding clones in pre-infection memory, a sign that cross-reactive memory joined. Of the contracting clones, CD4+ ones lay mainly in CM and EM, and CD8+ ones in EMRA. Clones shrinking from day 15 to 85 showed even CD4/CD8 mixes; later expanders tilted CD4+.

The source of this sequence is a young man who had mild COVID-19 (a few samples of this study predate the infection). Cell type and time point are not known. Sequencing was done on a sample of PBMCs or a T cell subset sorted from them (not recorded which).

CDR3 amino acids: CASSSPTGIYSNQPQHF. The DNA for the CDR3 is TGTGCCAGCAGCTCACCTACAGGGATCTATAGCAATCAGCCCCAGCATTTT. The J gene is TRBJ1-5, the V gene TRBV7-2; the D gene is possibly TRBD1 (6 bases). Germline V CDR1 and CDR2: SGHTA, FQGNSA. With 4 bases removed from V and 0 bases from J, the gap between germline ends came to 16 bases. The CDR3 is made up of 17 amino acids.